Following are 26 T cell receptor beta chains from one sample sequenced in a study of blood T cells in healthy people across ages. Then a second PCR, running about 6 to 12 cycles, was carried out with a sample-barcoded 5' primer and a J-beta primer mix. TCRdb itself ran the 5' RACE reads through MiXCR, one entry per CDR3 protein. The data contain under 1,100,000 distinct CDR3 sequences, approximately 25% of them singletons. The same sample was also studied in work on T cells of mothers and their children.

Sequencing was performed on blood. The receptors shown here come from a girl aged 2 to 9 in good health.

V usage is TRBV28 and J usage is TRBJ2-4; a weak D match, TRBD2 (5 bases). V was clipped by 6 bases and J by 9 bases, with 18 bases between them. This CDR3 has 14 amino acids. The germline CDR1 and CDR2 sequences are MDHEN and SYDVKM. CDR3 sequence (DNA): TGTGCCAGCAGACTTGGAGACCCCGCGGGCATTCAGTACTTC. As protein: CASRLGDPAGIQYF.

This clonotype occurred a few times. V gene TRBV3-1 combines with J gene TRBJ2-4; possible D gene TRBD1, 6 bases. Trimming took 1 base from V and 9 from J, leaving 13 bases between them. The CDR3 sequence is 14 residues long. The germline gives CDR1 LGHDT, CDR2 YNNKEL (reference sequence). CDR3 sequence (DNA): TGTGCCAGCAGCCAAGTAGACCTAGGGGGCATTCAGTACTTC. Translated: CASSQVDLGGIQYF.

This clonotype turned up a few times. The V gene is TRBV29-1, the J gene TRBJ2-4; TRBD2 agrees at 7 bases. This CDR3 spans 14 amino acids. The junction had 7 bases not matched to a gene; V was cut back by 7 bases and J by 1 base. Germline V lookup: CDR1 SQVTM, CDR2 ANQGSEA. CDR3: CSARRGEAKNIQYF. As DNA, the CDR3 is TGCAGCGCTAGACGGGGGGAGGCCAAAAACATTCAGTACTTC.

The genes are TRBV28 and TRBJ2-1; the match to TRBD2 covers 7 bases. J lost 3 bases, V lost 8 bases, and 1 base had no gene match. The germline CDR1 and CDR2 sequences are MDHEN and SYDVKM. The CDR3 extends over 12 amino acids. CDR3 amino acids: CASGDYYNEQFF. DNA of the CDR3: TGTGCCAGCGGGGACTACTACAATGAGCAGTTCTTC.

This clonotype was picked up a small number of times. This chain connects TRBV27 to TRBJ2-5; the D gene is possibly TRBD1 (5 bases). This CDR3 region has 13 residues. The germline CDR1 and CDR2 sequences are MNHEY and SMNVEV (reference sequence). V lost 6 bases and J 4 bases, leaving 12 bases between the germline ends. CDR3 in amino acids: CASRKGMSETQYF. CDR3 sequence (DNA): TGTGCCAGCAGAAAGGGGATGTCAGAGACCCAGTACTTC.

This clonotype was seen a few times. The rearrangement links TRBV6-2 or TRBV6-3 to TRBJ1-2, with TRBD1 as a possible D gene (6 bases). CDR3 size: 14 residues. Germline-derived CDR1 and CDR2 are MNHEY and SVGEGT. The V and J ends lost 4 bases and 8 bases respectively, with 17 bases between them. CDR3 region: CASSLEDSFIGYTF. CDR3 coding DNA: TGTGCCAGCAGTTTAGAGGACAGCTTTATCGGCTACACCTTC.

This chain joins TRBV5-1 and TRBJ2-7; D unclear. Per germline, CDR1 SGHRS and CDR2 YFSETQ. Between the trimmed V and J ends, which lost 2 bases and 5 bases, there was a span of 14 bases. This CDR3 spans 14 amino acids. This CDR3 reads CASSFRQAAHEQYF. The CDR3 bases are TGCGCCAGCAGCTTCCGGCAGGCCGCACACGAGCAGTACTTC.

The gene calls are TRBV6-6 and TRBJ1-1; D may be TRBD1 (5 bases). The CDR3 contains 14 residues. Per the germline V gene, CDR1 is MNHNY and CDR2 is SVGAGI (reference sequence). Trimming removed 0 bases from V and 4 bases from J, with 9 bases in between. The CDR3 DNA sequence: TGTGCCAGCAGTTACTCGACAGCCGGCACTGAAGCTTTCTTT. It translates to CASSYSTAGTEAFF.

In this sample, this clonotype turned up a few times. This chain uses TRBV3-1 with TRBJ2-7; D is uncertain. Looked up from germline, CDR1 is LGHDT and CDR2 is YNNKEL (reference sequence). There are 15 residues in the CDR3. V gave up 0 bases and J gave up 2 bases, with 11 bases separating them. CDR3 amino acids: CASSQDGLDPYEQYF. The CDR3, as DNA: TGTGCCAGCAGCCAAGATGGCCTAGACCCCTACGAGCAGTACTTC.

The V call is TRBV2, the J call TRBJ1-6; possible D gene TRBD1, 6 bases. Per germline, CDR1 SNHLY and CDR2 FYNNEI. The CDR3 extends over 13 amino acids. V was cut by 9 bases and J by 7 bases, with 13 bases left in between. This CDR3 is CARKQGDNSPLHF. The CDR3 nucleotides read TGTGCCAGGAAACAGGGAGACAATTCACCCCTCCACTTT.

CDR3 loop: CSVEDSAVAETQYF. The DNA for the CDR3 is TGCAGCGTTGAAGATAGCGCCGTAGCGGAGACCCAGTACTTC. The chain combines TRBV29-1 with TRBJ2-5, with a weak D call TRBD2 (5 bases). Germline values: CDR1 SQVTM, CDR2 ANQGSEA. The CDR3 covers 14 residues. V was clipped by 0 bases and J by 5 bases, with 13 bases between them.

This clonotype was seen only a few times. At one end the junction does not follow the germline gene, possibly because of a read error. The rearrangement uses TRBV27 and TRBJ2-2; D may match TRBD1 or TRBD2 (5 bases each). CDR1 and CDR2 from the germline V gene are MNHEY and SMNVEV (reference sequence). The CDR3 has 15 residues. The CDR3 coding sequence is TGTGCCAGCAGTCTGCAGGGTAGTCGGTCCGGGGAGCGGTTTTTT. This encodes CASSLQGSRSGERFF.

The rearrangement joins TRBV4-2 to TRBJ2-7, with 11 bases fitting TRBD2. The V gene's germline CDR1 is LGHNA and CDR2 YNFKEQ. V dropped 0 bases and J dropped 7; count of bases not matched to a gene: 5. CDR3 length: 15 amino acids. The CDR3 bases are TGTGCCAGCAGCCAAGAGTGGACTAGCGGGCGGGAGCAGTACTTC. Residues: CASSQEWTSGREQYF.

This clonotype was seen a few times. This chain links TRBV29-1 with TRBJ1-1; no firm D call. Germline-derived CDR1 and CDR2 are SQVTM and ANQGSEA. This CDR3 has 12 residues. Trimming left V 4 bases short and J 0 bases short, with 6 bases between. The CDR3 sequence is CSVVWMNTEAFF. In DNA form, the CDR3 reads TGCAGCGTTGTATGGATGAACACTGAAGCTTTCTTT.

The V gene is TRBV11-2, the J gene TRBJ1-2; D unresolved. The CDR3 sequence is 12 residues long. The germline gives CDR1 SGHAT, CDR2 FQNNGV. Between the trimmed V and J ends, which lost 7 bases and 14 bases, there was a span of 20 bases. The CDR3 sequence: CASTLTVGRLTF. CDR3 DNA: TGTGCCAGCACCCTAACGGTGGGTCGTCTTACCTTC.

This clonotype was detected only a few times. The chain employs TRBV7-9 and TRBJ2-1; possibly TRBD1 or TRBD2 for D (6 bases each). CDR3 length: 14 amino acids. V was trimmed by 3 bases and J by 8 bases, leaving 14 bases between them. Germline V gene lookup returns CDR1 SEHNR and CDR2 FQNEAQ (reference sequence). This chain's CDR3 is CASSFEGGLDEQFF. CDR3 DNA: TGTGCCAGCAGCTTTGAGGGGGGCTTGGATGAGCAGTTCTTC.

The CDR3 DNA reads as TGTGCCAGCTCCACAGGGGGAGGCCACAATGAGCAGTTCTTC. Its protein is CASSTGGGHNEQFF. This sequence joins TRBV6-5 and TRBJ2-1, with TRBD1 matching 8 bases. The J segment lost 5 bases and the V segment lost 8 bases, leaving 8 bases of the junction unmatched. This CDR3 has 14 residues. CDR1 is MNHEY, CDR2 SVGAGI, per germline.

This clonotype came up a few times. The final CDR3 position lacks the conserved phenylalanine or tryptophan, pointing to a likely read error. The chain uses TRBV7-2 and TRBJ2-1; the match to TRBD2 covers 12 bases. Germline assignment: CDR1 SGHTA and CDR2 FQGNSA. The CDR3 sequence is 15 residues long. Losses at the gene ends were 5 bases for V and 7 bases for J; bases not matched to a gene: 6. The CDR3 DNA reads TGTGCCAGCAGCCCCCGACTAGCGGGGGCGAATGAGCAGTTCCTC. Its protein is CASSPRLAGANEQFL.

This clonotype appeared a few times. CDR3 coding DNA: TGTGCCAGCAGCTTAGGTCTGGGCCAGATCAATCAGCCCCAGCATTTT. Translating it yields CASSLGLGQINQPQHF. This chain links TRBV7-2 with TRBJ1-5; D is ambiguous. V was pared by 1 base and J by 3 bases, with 13 bases between. Germline CDR1 is SGHTA and CDR2 is FQGNSA. The CDR3 is 16 amino acids.

This clonotype was seen a handful of times. The V gene is TRBV3-1, the J gene TRBJ2-6; D gene unclear. Trimming shortened V by 0 bases and J by 2 bases, and 20 bases separated the two germline ends. Germline V gene lookup returns CDR1 LGHDT and CDR2 YNNKEL (reference sequence). The CDR3 sequence is 20 residues long. CDR3 sequence: CASSQEFWGGLGTGANVLTF. The CDR3 DNA sequence: TGTGCCAGCAGCCAAGAATTTTGGGGTGGCCTGGGTACTGGGGCCAACGTCCTGACTTTC.

This clonotype was found many times. The rearrangement joins TRBV4-2 to TRBJ2-3, with D hard to call. CDR3 size: 13 residues. Trimming pared 0 bases from V and 5 bases from J, leaving 6 bases between. Germline V gives CDR1 LGHNA, CDR2 YNFKEQ. The CDR3 nucleotides read TGTGCCAGCAGCCAAGATCGGAGAGATACGCAGTATTTT. Encoded protein: CASSQDRRDTQYF.

The V gene is TRBV5-1, the J gene TRBJ2-3; 11 nucleotides match TRBD2. V dropped 0 bases and J dropped 4; count of bases not matched to a gene: 1. CDR3 length: 15 residues. Germline V CDR1 and CDR2: SGHRS, YFSETQ. The CDR3 DNA sequence: TGCGCCAGCAGCTTGGCTAGCGGGGGGCCAGATACGCAGTATTTT. Its translation: CASSLASGGPDTQYF.

This chain uses TRBV12-3 or TRBV12-4 with TRBJ1-4, with a possible D match to TRBD1 (6 bases). The CDR3 sequence is 14 residues long. V lost 6 bases to trimming and J lost 8 bases, with 16 bases between them. The chain's CDR3 is CASSPGTRGEKLFF. The CDR3 DNA reads TGTGCCAGCAGCCCCGGGACACGAGGAGAAAAACTGTTTTTT.

The chain employs TRBV7-9 and TRBJ2-5, with 7 bases that match TRBD2. CDR3 length equals 14 residues. Germline lookup yields CDR1 SEHNR and CDR2 FQNEAQ (reference sequence). Trimming removed 7 bases from V and 2 bases from J; junction bases left unmatched: 7. CDR3 DNA: TGTGCCAGCACCATAGCGGGTTTACAAGAGACCCAGTACTTC. This translates into CASTIAGLQETQYF.

This clonotype has a handful of counts. The chain uses TRBV4-2 and TRBJ1-4, with TRBD1 matching over 8 bases. The CDR3 loop spans 16 amino acids. The J segment lost 4 bases and the V segment lost 3 bases, leaving 7 bases of the junction unmatched. The germline V gene encodes CDR1 LGHNA and CDR2 YNFKEQ. The CDR3 sequence: CASSQDTGGNNEKLFF. Here the CDR3 DNA reads TGTGCCAGCAGCCAGGATACAGGGGGTAATAATGAAAAACTGTTTTTT.

V usage is TRBV2 and J usage is TRBJ2-7, with TRBD1 matching 12 bases. This CDR3 has 14 residues. CDR1 is SNHLY and CDR2 is FYNNEI in the germline V gene. J gave up 5 bases and V 3 bases, and 2 bases lay outside the gene matches. This CDR3 reads CASSEGQGAHEQYF. Written as DNA, the CDR3 is TGTGCCAGCAGTGAGGGACAGGGGGCCCACGAGCAGTACTTC.